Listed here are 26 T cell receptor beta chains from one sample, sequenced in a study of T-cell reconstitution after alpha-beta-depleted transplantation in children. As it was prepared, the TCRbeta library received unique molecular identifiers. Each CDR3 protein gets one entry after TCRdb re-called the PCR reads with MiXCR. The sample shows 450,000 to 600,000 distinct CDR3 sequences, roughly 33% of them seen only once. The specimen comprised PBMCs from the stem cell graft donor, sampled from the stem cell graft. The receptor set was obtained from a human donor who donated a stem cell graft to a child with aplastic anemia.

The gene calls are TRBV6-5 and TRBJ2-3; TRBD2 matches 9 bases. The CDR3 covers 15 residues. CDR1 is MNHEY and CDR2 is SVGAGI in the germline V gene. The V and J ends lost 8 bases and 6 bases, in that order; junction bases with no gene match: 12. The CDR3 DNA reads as TGTGCCAGCGGGGGGTTAGCGGGAGAAACGGATACGCAGTATTTT. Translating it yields CASGGLAGETDTQYF.

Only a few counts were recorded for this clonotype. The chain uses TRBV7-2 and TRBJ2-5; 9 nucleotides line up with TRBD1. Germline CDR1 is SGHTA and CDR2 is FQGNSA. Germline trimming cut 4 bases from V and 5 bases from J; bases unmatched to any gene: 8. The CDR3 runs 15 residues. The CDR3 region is CASSSNRGRGETQYF. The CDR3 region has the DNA TGTGCCAGCAGCTCCAACAGGGGGCGCGGGGAGACCCAGTACTTC.

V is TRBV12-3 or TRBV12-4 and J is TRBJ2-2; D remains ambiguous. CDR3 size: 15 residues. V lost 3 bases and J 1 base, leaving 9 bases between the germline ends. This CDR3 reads CASSFPTKNTGELFF. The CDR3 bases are TGTGCCAGCAGTTTCCCGACCAAGAACACCGGGGAGCTGTTTTTT.

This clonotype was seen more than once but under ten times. CDR3 protein: CASSLESSGEPYNEQFF. The CDR3 DNA sequence: TGTGCCAGCAGCTTGGAGTCTAGCGGAGAACCTTACAATGAGCAGTTCTTC. The V gene is TRBV5-6, the J gene TRBJ2-1; 7 positions match TRBD2. This CDR3 is 17 amino acids long. V lost 0 bases and J lost 4; bases outside the gene matches: 10. CDR1 is SGHDT, CDR2 YYEEEE, per germline.

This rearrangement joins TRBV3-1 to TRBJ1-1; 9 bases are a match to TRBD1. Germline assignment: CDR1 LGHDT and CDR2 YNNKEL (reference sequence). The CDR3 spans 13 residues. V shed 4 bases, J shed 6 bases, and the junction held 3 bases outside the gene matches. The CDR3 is CASSPGTGPEAFF. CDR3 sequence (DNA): TGTGCCAGCAGCCCTGGGACAGGGCCTGAAGCTTTCTTT.

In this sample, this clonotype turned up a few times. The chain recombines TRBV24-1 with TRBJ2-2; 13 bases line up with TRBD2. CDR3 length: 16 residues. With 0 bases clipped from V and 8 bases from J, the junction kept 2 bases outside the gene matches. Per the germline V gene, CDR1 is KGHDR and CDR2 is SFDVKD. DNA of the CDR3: TGTGCCACCAGTGATTTGGGACTAGCGGGAGTGGGGGAGCTGTTTTTT. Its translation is CATSDLGLAGVGELFF.

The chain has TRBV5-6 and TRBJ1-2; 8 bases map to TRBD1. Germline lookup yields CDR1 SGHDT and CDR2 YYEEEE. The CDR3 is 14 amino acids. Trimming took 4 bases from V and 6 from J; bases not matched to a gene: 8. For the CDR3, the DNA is TGTGCCAGCAGCCTCAATCAGGGGGCGAATGGCTACACCTTC. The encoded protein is CASSLNQGANGYTF.

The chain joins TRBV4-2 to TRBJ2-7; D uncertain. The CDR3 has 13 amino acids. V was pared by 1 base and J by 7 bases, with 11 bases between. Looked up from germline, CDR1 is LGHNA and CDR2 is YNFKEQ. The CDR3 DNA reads TGTGCCAGCAGCCAAGGTGACCGACGGGAGCAGTACTTC. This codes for CASSQGDRREQYF.

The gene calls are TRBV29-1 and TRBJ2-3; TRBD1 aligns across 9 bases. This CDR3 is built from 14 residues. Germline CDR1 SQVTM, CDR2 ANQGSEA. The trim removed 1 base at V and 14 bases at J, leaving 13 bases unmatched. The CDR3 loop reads CSVEVLGRDRDPYF. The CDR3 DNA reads TGCAGCGTTGAAGTATTGGGACGGGACAGGGACCCGTATTTT.

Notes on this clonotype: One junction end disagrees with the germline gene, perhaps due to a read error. CDR3 bases: TGCGTCAGCAGCTCCTATTGGACAGGGGGAAGTACTGAAGCTTTCTTT. This translates into CVSSSYWTGGSTEAFF. The chain combines TRBV5-1 with TRBJ1-1; TRBD1 aligns across 10 bases. From germline, CDR1 is SGHRS and CDR2 YFSETQ. This CDR3 comprises 16 residues.

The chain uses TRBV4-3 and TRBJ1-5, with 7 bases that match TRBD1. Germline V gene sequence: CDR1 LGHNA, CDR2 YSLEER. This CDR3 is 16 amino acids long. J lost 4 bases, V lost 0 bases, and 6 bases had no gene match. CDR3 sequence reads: CASSQDRGDRNQPQHF. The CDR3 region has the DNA TGCGCCAGCAGCCAAGATCGCGGGGACAGAAATCAGCCCCAGCATTTT.

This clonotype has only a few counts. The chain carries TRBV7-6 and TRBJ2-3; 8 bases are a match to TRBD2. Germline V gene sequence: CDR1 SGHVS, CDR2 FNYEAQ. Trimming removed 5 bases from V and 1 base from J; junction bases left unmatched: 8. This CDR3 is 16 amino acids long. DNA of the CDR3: TGTGCCAGCAGCCTACTAGCGGATTACCGCACAGATACGCAGTATTTT. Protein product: CASSLLADYRTDTQYF.

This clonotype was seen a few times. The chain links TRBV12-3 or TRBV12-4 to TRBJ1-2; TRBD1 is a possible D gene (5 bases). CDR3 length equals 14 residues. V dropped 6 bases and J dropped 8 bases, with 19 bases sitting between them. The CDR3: CASRRLTVQRGYTF. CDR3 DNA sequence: TGTGCCAGCAGGCGACTGACAGTCCAGAGGGGCTACACCTTC.

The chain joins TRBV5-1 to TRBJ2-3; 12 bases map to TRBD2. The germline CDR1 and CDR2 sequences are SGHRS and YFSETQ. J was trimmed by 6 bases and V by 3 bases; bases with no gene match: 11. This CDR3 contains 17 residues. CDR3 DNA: TGCGCCAGCAGCTCCTCCCTAGCGGGGGGGGGTGAGGATACGCAGTATTTT. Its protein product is CASSSSLAGGGEDTQYF.

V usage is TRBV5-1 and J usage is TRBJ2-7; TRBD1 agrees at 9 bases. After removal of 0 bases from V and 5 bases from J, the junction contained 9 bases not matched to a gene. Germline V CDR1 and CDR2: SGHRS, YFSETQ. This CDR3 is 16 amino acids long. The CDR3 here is CASSLAGGTGNHEQYV. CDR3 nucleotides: TGCGCCAGCAGCTTGGCTGGCGGGACAGGGAACCACGAGCAGTACGTC.

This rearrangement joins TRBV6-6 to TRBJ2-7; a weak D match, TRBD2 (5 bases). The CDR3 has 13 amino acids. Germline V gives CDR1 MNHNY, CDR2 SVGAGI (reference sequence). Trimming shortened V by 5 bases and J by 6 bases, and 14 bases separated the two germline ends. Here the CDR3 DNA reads TGTGCCAGCAGTCCCGCCCGGGGTCCCGAGCAGTACGTC. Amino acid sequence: CASSPARGPEQYV.

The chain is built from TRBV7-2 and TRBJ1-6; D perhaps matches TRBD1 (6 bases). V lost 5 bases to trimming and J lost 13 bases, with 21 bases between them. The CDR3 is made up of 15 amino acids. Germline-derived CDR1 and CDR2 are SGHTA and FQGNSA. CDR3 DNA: TGTGCCAGCAGCACCTTACAGGGTGGTAGTTCCCCCCTCCACTTT. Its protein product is CASSTLQGGSSPLHF.

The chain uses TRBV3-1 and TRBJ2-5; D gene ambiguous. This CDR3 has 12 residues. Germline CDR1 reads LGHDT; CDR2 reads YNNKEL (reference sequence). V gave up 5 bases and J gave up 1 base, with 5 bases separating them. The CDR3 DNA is TGTGCCAGCAGCTACCGCCAAGAGACCCAGTACTTC. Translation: CASSYRQETQYF.

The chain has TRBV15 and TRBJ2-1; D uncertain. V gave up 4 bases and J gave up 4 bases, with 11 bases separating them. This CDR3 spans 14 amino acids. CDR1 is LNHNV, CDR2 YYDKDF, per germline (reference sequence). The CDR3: CATSISRWYNEQFF. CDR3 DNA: TGTGCCACCAGCATAAGTCGGTGGTACAATGAGCAGTTCTTC.

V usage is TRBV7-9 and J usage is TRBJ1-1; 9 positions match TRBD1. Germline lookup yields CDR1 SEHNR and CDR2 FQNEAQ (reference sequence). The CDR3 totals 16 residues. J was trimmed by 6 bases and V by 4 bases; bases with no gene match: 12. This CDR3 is CASSSGPGTGFAEAFF. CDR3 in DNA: TGTGCCAGCAGCTCGGGGCCAGGGACAGGGTTCGCTGAAGCTTTCTTT.

CDR3 sequence reads: CAMSLGLGRLRGQETQYF. The CDR3 DNA reads as TGTGCCATGAGCTTGGGGCTAGGGAGGCTCCGGGGCCAAGAGACCCAGTACTTC. The rearrangement links TRBV5-3 to TRBJ2-5; D perhaps matches TRBD2 (6 bases). TRBV5-3 is an ORF for which the function is uncertain. The V end lost 9 bases, the J end lost 1 base, and 28 bases lay between the germline ends. The CDR3 is 18 residues long.

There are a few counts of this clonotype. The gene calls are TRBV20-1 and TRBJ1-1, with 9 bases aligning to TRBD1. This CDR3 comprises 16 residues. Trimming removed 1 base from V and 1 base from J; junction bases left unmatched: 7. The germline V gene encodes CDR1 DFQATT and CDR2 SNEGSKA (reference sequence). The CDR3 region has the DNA TGCAGTGCTAGAGGGTCGGGGACAGGGACGAACACTGAAGCTTTCTTT. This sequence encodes CSARGSGTGTNTEAFF.

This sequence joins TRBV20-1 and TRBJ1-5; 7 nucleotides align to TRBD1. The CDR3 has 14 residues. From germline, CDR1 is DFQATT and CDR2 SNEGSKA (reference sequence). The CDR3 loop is CSYKEGASNQPQHF. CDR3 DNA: TGCAGCTATAAGGAGGGGGCTAGCAATCAGCCCCAGCATTTT.

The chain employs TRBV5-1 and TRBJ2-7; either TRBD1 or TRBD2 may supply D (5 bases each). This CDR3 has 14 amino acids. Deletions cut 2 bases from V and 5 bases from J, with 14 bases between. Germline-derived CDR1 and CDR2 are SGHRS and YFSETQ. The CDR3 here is CASSFQTAGDEQYF. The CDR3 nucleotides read TGCGCCAGCAGCTTTCAGACAGCCGGGGACGAGCAGTACTTC.

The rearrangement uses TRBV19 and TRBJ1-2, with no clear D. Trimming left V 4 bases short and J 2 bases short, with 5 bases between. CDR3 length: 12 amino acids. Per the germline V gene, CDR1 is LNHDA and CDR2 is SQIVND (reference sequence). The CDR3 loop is CASSKGNYGYTF. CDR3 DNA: TGTGCCAGTAGTAAAGGGAACTATGGCTACACCTTC. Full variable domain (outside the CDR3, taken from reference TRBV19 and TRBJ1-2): DGGITQSPKYLFRKEGQNVTLSCEQNLNHDAMYWYRQDPGQGLRLIYYSQIVNDFQKGDIAEGYSVSREKKESFPLTVTSAQKNPTAFYLCASSKGNYGYTFGSGTRLTVV.

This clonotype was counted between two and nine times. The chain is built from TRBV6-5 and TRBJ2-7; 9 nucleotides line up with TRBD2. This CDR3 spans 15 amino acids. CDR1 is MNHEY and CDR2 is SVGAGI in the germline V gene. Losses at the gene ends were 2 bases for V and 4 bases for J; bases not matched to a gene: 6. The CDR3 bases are TGTGCCAGCAGTTACCTTAGCGGGAGTGGGTACGAGCAGTACTTC. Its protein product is CASSYLSGSGYEQYF.